Below, 25 T cell receptor beta chains from the same sample are listed, as sequenced in a study of blood T cells in healthy people across ages. Through a sample-barcoded 5' primer and a J-beta primer mix, a second PCR was run for roughly 6 to 11 cycles. TCRdb recomputed calls from the 5' RACE reads with MiXCR, one row per CDR3 protein. Among over 1,200,000 distinct CDR3 sequences, 59% were seen once, and the ten largest hold about 6.3%. Input material: blood. These receptor sequences come from a man aged 18 to 30 in good health.

V usage is TRBV15 and J usage is TRBJ2-7; D may be TRBD1 (6 bases). The CDR3 runs 14 residues. Germline values: CDR1 LNHNV, CDR2 YYDKDF (reference sequence). V gave up 5 bases and J gave up 3 bases, with 14 bases separating them. The DNA of the CDR3 is TGTGCCACCAGCGTACAGGGATCCCACTACGAGCAGTACTTC. This sequence encodes CATSVQGSHYEQYF.

The chain recombines TRBV15 with TRBJ2-3; TRBD2 matches 7 bases. Germline V gene data show CDR1 as LNHNV and CDR2 as YYDKDF (reference sequence). The CDR3 is 16 amino acids. The V and J ends lost 5 bases and 0 bases, in that order; junction bases with no gene match: 8. DNA for the CDR3: TGTGCCACCAGCCTACTTAAGGGAGGGAGCACAGATACGCAGTATTTT. Protein: CATSLLKGGSTDTQYF.

J is TRBJ1-6 and V is TRBV4-2, with D possibly matching TRBD1 (6 bases). Germline V lookup: CDR1 LGHNA, CDR2 YNFKEQ. The ends were cut back, 0 bases at V and 5 bases at J, with 8 bases in the middle. The length of the CDR3 is 15 residues. The CDR3 DNA reads TGTGCCAGCAGCCAAGAGGAGGGGGATAATTCACCCCTCCACTTT. Protein product: CASSQEEGDNSPLHF.

In its sample, this clonotype was seen a few times. This chain uses TRBV12-3 or TRBV12-4 with TRBJ2-4, with 8 bases fitting TRBD1. The end of the DNA is better explained by TRBJ2-7, so the J call may be wrong. The CDR3 extends over 13 amino acids. The CDR3 sequence: CASSEGQDYEQYF. The CDR3 DNA follows: TGTGCCAGCAGTGAGGGACAGGACTACGAGCAGTACTTC.

This clonotype was recorded only once. The chain carries TRBV29-1 and TRBJ2-4; no clear D. The germline gives CDR1 SQVTM, CDR2 ANQGSEA. CDR3 length equals 14 residues. Deletions cut 4 bases from V and 0 bases from J, with 10 bases between. The CDR3 DNA sequence: TGCAGCGTTGTATCGTGGGGAGCCAAAAACATTCAGTACTTC. Its protein product is CSVVSWGAKNIQYF.

This chain joins TRBV5-6 and TRBJ1-2; D remains unclear. The CDR3 runs to 15 residues. The germline V and J ends were trimmed by 4 bases and 8 bases, with 21 bases remaining between them. Germline V gene lookup returns CDR1 SGHDT and CDR2 YYEEEE. DNA of the CDR3: TGTGCCAGCAGCCCCGGAAGGATCCTAAATGGGGGCTACACCTTC. It is translated as CASSPGRILNGGYTF. The full variable domain, rest sourced from reference TRBV5-6 and TRBJ1-2, is DAGVTQSPTHLIKTRGQQVTLRCSPKSGHDTVSWYQQALGQGPQFIFQYYEEEERQRGNFPDRFSGHQFPNYSSELNVNALLLGDSALYLCASSPGRILNGGYTFGSGTRLTVV.

This clonotype was observed many times. J is TRBJ2-5 and V is TRBV20-1; 7 bases align to TRBD1. CDR1 is DFQATT, CDR2 SNEGSKA, per germline (reference sequence). The J segment lost 4 bases and the V segment lost 1 base, leaving 9 bases of the junction unmatched. The CDR3 extends over 15 amino acids. CDR3 loop: CSARVGDRVSETQYF. The CDR3 DNA follows: TGCAGTGCTAGAGTTGGAGACAGGGTTTCAGAGACCCAGTACTTC.

The rearrangement links TRBV11-2 to TRBJ1-1; D uncertain. V was clipped by 1 base and J by 7 bases, with 13 bases between them. Germline CDR1 SGHAT, CDR2 FQNNGV. CDR3 size: 14 residues. CDR3 sequence: CASSLGATLDEAFF. CDR3 nucleotide sequence: TGTGCCAGCAGCTTAGGCGCCACTCTTGATGAAGCTTTCTTT.

This clonotype was seen a handful of times. V and J are TRBV9 and TRBJ2-5, with D maybe TRBD2 (7 bases). In germline, CDR1 is SGDLS, CDR2 YYNGEE. The V and J ends lost 3 bases and 4 bases respectively, with 16 bases between them. The CDR3 has 15 residues. This CDR3 reads CASSAAGHLGETQYF. The CDR3 DNA follows: TGTGCCAGCAGCGCAGCGGGACACCTCGGAGAGACCCAGTACTTC. Complete variable domain (other parts from reference TRBV9 and TRBJ2-5): DSGVTQTPKHLITATGQRVTLRCSPRSGDLSVYWYQQSLDQGLQFLIQYYNGEERAKGNILERFSAQQFPDLHSELNLSSLELGDSALYFCASSAAGHLGETQYFGPGTRLLVL.

J is TRBJ2-1 and V is TRBV5-4; TRBD2 matches 7 bases. V trimming: 0 bases; J trimming: 5 bases; junction bases outside the gene matches: 11. The length of the CDR3 is 17 residues. The V gene's germline CDR1 is SGHNT and CDR2 YYREEE (reference sequence). The CDR3 sequence: CASSLDAGTMGNNEQFF. DNA of the CDR3: TGTGCCAGCAGCTTGGACGCCGGGACTATGGGGAACAATGAGCAGTTCTTC.

On this clonotype itself: This may come from a read error, since a much larger clone is one base off. The chain couples TRBV29-1 to TRBJ2-3; weak D call: TRBD1 (5 bases). The CDR3 extends over 12 amino acids. Germline values: CDR1 SQVTM, CDR2 ANQGSEA. CDR3 sequence: CSADSLTDAQYF. The DNA of the CDR3 is TGCAGCGCCGACAGTCTCACAGATGCGCAGTATTTT.

This clonotype was observed once. This rearrangement joins TRBV4-1 to TRBJ1-1; no reliable D call. The CDR3 sequence is 14 residues long. The ends were cut back, 0 bases at V and 4 bases at J, with 9 bases in the middle. Germline CDR1 is MGHRA and CDR2 is YSYEKL. The CDR3 bases are TGCGCCAGCAGCCAAGAGGGTCGGAGCACTGAAGCTTTCTTT. It yields the protein CASSQEGRSTEAFF.

This clonotype came up a few times. The chain employs TRBV4-2 and TRBJ2-7, with TRBD2 matching 10 bases. Per germline, CDR1 LGHNA and CDR2 YNFKEQ. V was clipped by 4 bases and J by 2 bases; unmatched bases: 8. This CDR3 has 16 amino acids. For the CDR3, the DNA is TGTGCCAGCAGCCCCCTAAGCGGGAGGGTCCCCTACGAGCAGTACTTC. Its protein product is CASSPLSGRVPYEQYF.

This chain connects TRBV20-1 to TRBJ2-7; maybe TRBD1 (5 bases). CDR3 length equals 16 residues. CDR1 is DFQATT, CDR2 SNEGSKA, per germline (reference sequence). V lost 6 bases and J lost 1, with 22 bases in between. The DNA for the CDR3 is TGCAGTGCCTCCTCACCGCTGACAGTTGTTTCCTACGAGCAGTACTTC. Encoded protein: CSASSPLTVVSYEQYF.

The gene calls are TRBV28 and TRBJ2-2, with unresolved D. The CDR3 runs 15 residues. Germline values: CDR1 MDHEN, CDR2 SYDVKM. Trimming cost V 7 bases and J 0 bases, with 12 bases left between them. The DNA of the CDR3 is TGTGCCAGCACCTTCACCCGAACGAACACCGGGGAGCTGTTTTTT. It specifies CASTFTRTNTGELFF.

This clonotype was found a few times. This chain joins TRBV5-1 and TRBJ2-1, with 12 bases matching TRBD1. The junction had 6 bases not matched to a gene; V was cut back by 5 bases and J by 6 bases. The CDR3 has 15 residues. Germline values: CDR1 SGHRS, CDR2 YFSETQ. This CDR3 reads CASSHGTGGLNEQFF. CDR3 coding DNA: TGCGCCAGCAGTCATGGGACAGGGGGCCTCAATGAGCAGTTCTTC.

The chain is built from TRBV20-1 and TRBJ2-6, with D tentatively TRBD2 (5 bases). The V end lost 2 bases, the J end lost 1 base, and 9 bases lay between the germline ends. The CDR3 covers 15 residues. Per the germline V gene, CDR1 is DFQATT and CDR2 is SNEGSKA (reference sequence). CDR3 amino acids: CSARPRRSGANVLTF. DNA of the CDR3: TGCAGTGCTAGACCTAGGAGGTCTGGGGCCAACGTCCTGACTTTC.

This clonotype has only a few counts. The chain couples TRBV28 to TRBJ2-5; no reliable D call. The CDR3 consists of 13 residues. V gave up 5 bases and J gave up 11 bases, with 18 bases separating them. From germline, CDR1 is MDHEN and CDR2 SYDVKM. DNA for the CDR3: TGTGCCAGCAGTCCCCCTGCCTCCGGAGAGCAGTACTTC. This codes for CASSPPASGEQYF.

Comment on this clonotype: The junction departs from germline at one end; a sequencing error may be responsible. The chain uses TRBV9 and TRBJ1-1, with a possible D match to TRBD1 (6 bases). Looked up from germline, CDR1 is SGDLS and CDR2 is YYNGEE. This CDR3 is 13 amino acids long. CDR3 protein: CASSVGGDTEAFF. CDR3 nucleotides: TGTGCCAGCAGTGTAGGGGGGGACACTGAAGCTTTCTTT.

Only a few counts were recorded for this clonotype. This chain links TRBV7-9 with TRBJ2-1; possibly TRBD1 or TRBD2 for D (5 bases each). The CDR3 extends over 16 amino acids. The germline V gene encodes CDR1 SEHNR and CDR2 FQNEAQ (reference sequence). Between the trimmed V and J ends, which lost 5 bases and 3 bases, there was a span of 17 bases. The CDR3: CASSQGVGLNYNEQFF. Written as DNA, the CDR3 is TGTGCCAGCAGCCAAGGGGTCGGACTTAACTACAATGAGCAGTTCTTC.

V gene TRBV10-2 combines with J gene TRBJ1-2, with D unresolved. Germline V CDR1 and CDR2: WSHSY, SAAADI. CDR3 length: 14 amino acids. Trimming took off 0 bases at V and 4 bases at J, with 9 bases between the two ends. CDR3 in DNA: TGCGCCAGCAGTGAGTCCGTAACAGTCTATGGCTACACCTTC. It yields the protein CASSESVTVYGYTF.

With respect to this clonotype: Sequence at one end of the junction differs from germline and may be a read error. Here the CDR3 DNA reads TGCGCCAGCAGCCTTGGACAGGGCGGAGGCTGCACCTTC. The encoded protein is CASSLGQGGGCTF. The chain links TRBV5-1 to TRBJ1-2; TRBD1 matches at 8 bases. The CDR3 extends over 13 amino acids. Germline V gives CDR1 SGHRS, CDR2 YFSETQ.

About this clonotype itself: A read error may account for a junction end that differs from germline. The chain recombines TRBV4-2 with TRBJ2-5; D gene unclear. CDR1 is LGHNA and CDR2 is YNFKEQ in the germline V gene. The CDR3 extends over 13 amino acids. The CDR3 region is CTSSQEMRETQYF. Written as DNA, the CDR3 is TGTACCAGCAGCCAAGAGATGAGGGAGACCCAGTACTTC.

V usage is TRBV3-1 and J usage is TRBJ2-7; 11 positions match TRBD2. This CDR3 region has 18 residues. From germline, CDR1 is LGHDT and CDR2 YNNKEL (reference sequence). The J segment lost 3 bases and the V segment lost 4 bases, leaving 14 bases of the junction unmatched. The CDR3 protein is CASSRFFSTSGAFYEQYF. Written as DNA, the CDR3 is TGTGCCAGCAGCCGATTTTTCTCGACTAGCGGGGCCTTCTACGAGCAGTACTTC.

This clonotype was picked up a small number of times. V is TRBV6-5 and J is TRBJ2-7, with a tentative D call TRBD2 (6 bases). Trimming removed 8 bases at V and 1 base at J, with 12 bases between. This CDR3 spans 13 amino acids. Germline assignment: CDR1 MNHEY and CDR2 SVGAGI. The CDR3 here is CASGRPFSYEQYF. The CDR3 DNA reads TGTGCCAGCGGGAGGCCCTTTTCCTACGAGCAGTACTTC.